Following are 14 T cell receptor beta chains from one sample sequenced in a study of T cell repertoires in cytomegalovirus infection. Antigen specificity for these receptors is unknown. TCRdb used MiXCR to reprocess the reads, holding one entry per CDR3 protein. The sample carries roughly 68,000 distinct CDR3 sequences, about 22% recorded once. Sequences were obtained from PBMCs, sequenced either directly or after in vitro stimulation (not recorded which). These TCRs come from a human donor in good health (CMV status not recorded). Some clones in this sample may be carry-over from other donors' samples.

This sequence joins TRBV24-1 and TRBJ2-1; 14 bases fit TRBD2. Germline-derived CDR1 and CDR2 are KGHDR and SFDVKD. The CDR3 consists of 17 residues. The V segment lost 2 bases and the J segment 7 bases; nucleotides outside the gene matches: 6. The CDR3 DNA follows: TGTGCCACCAGTGATTGGACCGGGACTAGCGGGAGAAATGAGCAGTTCTTC. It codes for CATSDWTGTSGRNEQFF.

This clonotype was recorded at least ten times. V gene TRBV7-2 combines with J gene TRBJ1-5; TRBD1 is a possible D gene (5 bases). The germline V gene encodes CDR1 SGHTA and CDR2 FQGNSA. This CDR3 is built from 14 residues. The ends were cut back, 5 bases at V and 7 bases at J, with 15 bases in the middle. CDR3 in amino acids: CASSKQVAGQPQHF. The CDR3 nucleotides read TGTGCCAGCAGCAAACAGGTCGCAGGGCAGCCCCAGCATTTT.

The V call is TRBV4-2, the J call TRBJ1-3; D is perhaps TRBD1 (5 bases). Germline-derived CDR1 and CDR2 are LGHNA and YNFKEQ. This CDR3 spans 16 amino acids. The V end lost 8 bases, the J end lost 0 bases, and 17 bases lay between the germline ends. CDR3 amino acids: CASAGGSGNSGNTIYF. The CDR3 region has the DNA TGTGCCAGCGCTGGGGGTTCAGGGAACTCTGGAAACACCATATATTTT.

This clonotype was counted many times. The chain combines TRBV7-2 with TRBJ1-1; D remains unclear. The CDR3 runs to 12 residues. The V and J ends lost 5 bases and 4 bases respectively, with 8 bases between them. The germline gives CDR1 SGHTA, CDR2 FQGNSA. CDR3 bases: TGTGCCAGCAGCCCCCGGACCACTGAAGCTTTCTTT. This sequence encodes CASSPRTTEAFF. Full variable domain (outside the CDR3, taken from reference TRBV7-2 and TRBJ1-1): GAGVSQSPSNKVTEKGKDVELRCDPISGHTALYWYRQSLGQGLEFLIYFQGNSAPDKSGLPSDRFSAERTGGSVSTLTIQRTQQEDSAVYLCASSPRTTEAFFGQGTRLTVV.

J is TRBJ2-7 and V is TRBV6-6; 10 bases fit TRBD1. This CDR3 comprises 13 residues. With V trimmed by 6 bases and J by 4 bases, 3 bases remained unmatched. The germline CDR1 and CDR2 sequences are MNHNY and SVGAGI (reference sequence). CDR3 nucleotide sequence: TGTGCCAGCAGGCGGGACAGGGGTTACGAGCAGTACGTC. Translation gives CASRRDRGYEQYV.

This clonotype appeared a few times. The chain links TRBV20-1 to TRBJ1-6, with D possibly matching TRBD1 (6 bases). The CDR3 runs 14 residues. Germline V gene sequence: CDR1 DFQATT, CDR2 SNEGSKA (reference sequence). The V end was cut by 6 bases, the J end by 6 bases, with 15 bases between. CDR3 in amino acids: CSARLQGTNSPLHF. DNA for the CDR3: TGCAGTGCGAGACTCCAGGGGACTAATTCACCCCTCCACTTT.

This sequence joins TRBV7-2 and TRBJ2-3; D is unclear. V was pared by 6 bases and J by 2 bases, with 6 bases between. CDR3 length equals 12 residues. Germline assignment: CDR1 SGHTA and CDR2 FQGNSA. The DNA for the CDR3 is TGTGCCAGCAGGCCTGACACAGATACGCAGTATTTT. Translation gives CASRPDTDTQYF.

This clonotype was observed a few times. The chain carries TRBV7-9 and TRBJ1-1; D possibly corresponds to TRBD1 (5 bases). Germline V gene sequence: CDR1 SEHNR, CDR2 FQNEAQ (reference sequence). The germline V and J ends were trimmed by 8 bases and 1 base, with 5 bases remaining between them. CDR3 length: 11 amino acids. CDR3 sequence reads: CASGGNTEAFF. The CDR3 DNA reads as TGTGCCAGCGGGGGGAACACTGAAGCTTTCTTT.

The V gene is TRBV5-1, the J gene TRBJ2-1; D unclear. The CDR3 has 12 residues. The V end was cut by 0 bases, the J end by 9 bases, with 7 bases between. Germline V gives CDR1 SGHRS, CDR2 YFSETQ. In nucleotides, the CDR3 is TGCGCCAGCAGCTTGGAAGACGGTGAGCAGTTCTTC. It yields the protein CASSLEDGEQFF.

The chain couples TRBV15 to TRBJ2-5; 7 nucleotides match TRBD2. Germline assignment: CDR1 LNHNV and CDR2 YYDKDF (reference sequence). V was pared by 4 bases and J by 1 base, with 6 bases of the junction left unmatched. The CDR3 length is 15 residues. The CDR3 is CATSTGGWGQETQYF. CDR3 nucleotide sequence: TGTGCCACCAGCACCGGGGGGTGGGGCCAAGAGACCCAGTACTTC.

The CDR3: CASSLGITGGEQYV. For the CDR3, the DNA is TGTGCCAGCAGTTTAGGGATTACAGGGGGCGAGCAGTACGTC. J is TRBJ2-7 and V is TRBV12-3 or TRBV12-4; TRBD1 matches at 8 bases. This CDR3 comprises 14 residues. After removal of 1 base from V and 6 bases from J, the junction contained 5 bases not matched to a gene.

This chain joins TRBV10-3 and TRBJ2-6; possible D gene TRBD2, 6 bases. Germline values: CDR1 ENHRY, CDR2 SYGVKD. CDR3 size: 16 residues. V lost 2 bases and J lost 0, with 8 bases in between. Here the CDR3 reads CAISEGGISGANVLTF. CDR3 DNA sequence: TGTGCCATCAGTGAGGGCGGGATCTCTGGGGCCAACGTCCTGACTTTC.

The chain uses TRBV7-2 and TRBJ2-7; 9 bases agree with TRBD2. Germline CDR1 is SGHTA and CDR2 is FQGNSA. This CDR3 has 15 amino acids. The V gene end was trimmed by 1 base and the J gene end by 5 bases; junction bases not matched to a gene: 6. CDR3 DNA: TGTGCCAGCAGCTTAGATGGCGGGAGGGCGGACGAGCAGTACTTC. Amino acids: CASSLDGGRADEQYF.

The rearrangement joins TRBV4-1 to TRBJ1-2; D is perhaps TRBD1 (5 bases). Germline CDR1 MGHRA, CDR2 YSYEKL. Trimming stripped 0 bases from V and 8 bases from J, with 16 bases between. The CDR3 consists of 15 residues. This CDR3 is CASSQESGRRDGYTF. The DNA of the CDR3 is TGCGCCAGCAGCCAAGAATCGGGAAGACGGGACGGCTACACCTTC.